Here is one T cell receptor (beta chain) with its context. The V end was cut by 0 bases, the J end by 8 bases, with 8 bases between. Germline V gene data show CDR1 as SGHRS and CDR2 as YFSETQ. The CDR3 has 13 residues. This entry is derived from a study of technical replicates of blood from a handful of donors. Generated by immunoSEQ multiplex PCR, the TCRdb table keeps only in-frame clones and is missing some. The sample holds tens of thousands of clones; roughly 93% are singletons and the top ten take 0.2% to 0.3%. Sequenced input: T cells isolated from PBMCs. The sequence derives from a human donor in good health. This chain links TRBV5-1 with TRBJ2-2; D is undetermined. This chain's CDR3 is CASSLDYVGELFF. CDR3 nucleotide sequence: TGCGCCAGCAGCTTGGACTATGTAGGGGAGCTGTTTTTT.